These T cell receptor beta chains were read from a single sample in a study of blood T cell repertoires in COVID-19. Clones were sequenced by immunoSEQ multiplex PCR, and TCRdb holds only the in-frame ones, with some missing. Of about 480,000 clones listed, approximately 91% are singletons. Sequences were obtained from peripheral blood. The receptors were gathered from a woman aged 45 to 65 with COVID-19, enrolled during active disease. Both conserved end residues are part of each CDR3. D genes are given only for firm matches. For some rows the clone size is stated as once, few or many, or as a class when expanded; others skip it.

j_gene: TRBJ1-5
v_gene: TRBV13
abundance: -
d_gene: -
CDR3nt: TGTGCCAGCAGCTTAGGTCGGGGGCAGCCCCAGCATTTT
CDR3aa: CASSLGRGQPQHF

j_gene: TRBJ1-2
v_gene: TRBV2
abundance: -
d_gene: TRBD1
CDR3nt: TGTGCCAGCAGTACGGACAGGGGAGGCTATGGCTACACCTTC
CDR3aa: CASSTDRGGYGYTF

j_gene: TRBJ1-2
v_gene: TRBV12-3/TRBV12-4
abundance: -
d_gene: TRBD1
CDR3nt: TGTGCCAGCAGTCCAGGGACAGGAAGCTACACCTTC
CDR3aa: CASSPGTGSYTF

j_gene: TRBJ1-6
v_gene: TRBV30
abundance: few
d_gene: -
CDR3nt: TGTGCCTGGGACGGAGCCTATAATTCACCCCTCCACTTT
CDR3aa: CAWDGAYNSPLHF

j_gene: TRBJ2-2
v_gene: TRBV12-3/TRBV12-4
abundance: -
d_gene: -
CDR3nt: TGTGCCAGCAGCCTCCACACCGGGGAGCTGTTTTTT
CDR3aa: CASSLHTGELFF

j_gene: TRBJ2-2
v_gene: TRBV2
abundance: -
d_gene: TRBD1
CDR3nt: TGTGCCAGCAGGACAGGGCGGAACACCGGGGAGCTGTTTTTT
CDR3aa: CASRTGRNTGELFF

j_gene: TRBJ1-4
v_gene: TRBV4-1
abundance: few
d_gene: -
CDR3nt: TGCGCCAGCAGCCTCACGAAATTACAGGCTAATGAAAAACTGTTTTTT
CDR3aa: CASSLTKLQANEKLFF

j_gene: TRBJ1-2
v_gene: TRBV19
abundance: -
d_gene: -
CDR3nt: TGTGCCAGTAGTATGTCGGGTTATGGCTACACCTTC
CDR3aa: CASSMSGYGYTF

j_gene: TRBJ2-7
v_gene: TRBV28
abundance: -
d_gene: TRBD1
CDR3nt: TGTGCCAGCAACCCCCGAGGGACAGGGTATAAGGCGCAGTACTTC
CDR3aa: CASNPRGTGYKAQYF

j_gene: TRBJ1-1
v_gene: TRBV27
abundance: -
d_gene: TRBD1
CDR3nt: TGTGCCAGCAGTCCCCGACAGGGTGCGGGTACTGAAGCTTTCTTT
CDR3aa: CASSPRQGAGTEAFF

j_gene: TRBJ1-1
v_gene: TRBV20-1
abundance: -
d_gene: -
CDR3nt: TGCAGTGCTAGTAGGCGGGGAGGGCGGGGCGAGATGAACACTGAAGCTTTCTTT
CDR3aa: CSASRRGGRGEMNTEAFF

j_gene: TRBJ1-1
v_gene: TRBV19
abundance: -
d_gene: TRBD1
CDR3nt: TGTGCCAGTAGTTCGACAGGGGACACTGAAGCTTTCTTT
CDR3aa: CASSSTGDTEAFF

j_gene: TRBJ1-1
v_gene: TRBV30
abundance: -
d_gene: -
CDR3nt: TGTGCCTGGAGAATCATTCCCAACACTGAAGCTTTCTTT
CDR3aa: CAWRIIPNTEAFF

j_gene: TRBJ2-1
v_gene: TRBV5-4
abundance: -
d_gene: TRBD2
CDR3nt: TGTGCCAGCAGCTTGGATTCTGGTCTAGCGGGGGTGGGTGAGCAGTTCTTC
CDR3aa: CASSLDSGLAGVGEQFF

j_gene: TRBJ1-2
v_gene: TRBV5-4
abundance: -
d_gene: -
CDR3nt: TGTGCCAGCAGCCGGGACGGGGGCTATGGCTACACCTTC
CDR3aa: CASSRDGGYGYTF

j_gene: TRBJ2-7
v_gene: TRBV6-5
abundance: -
d_gene: -
CDR3nt: TGTGCCAGCCAGATTCAGGGTCCCAGCTCCTACGAGCAGTACTTC
CDR3aa: CASQIQGPSSYEQYF

j_gene: TRBJ2-5
v_gene: TRBV5-4
abundance: once
d_gene: TRBD1
CDR3nt: TGTGCCAGCAGCTTGCCCGGGACAGGAGAGACCCAGTACTTC
CDR3aa: CASSLPGTGETQYF

j_gene: TRBJ1-5
v_gene: TRBV6-5
abundance: -
d_gene: -
CDR3nt: TGTGCCAGCACCGTTGACAGAGAAGGGCCCCAGCATTTT
CDR3aa: CASTVDREGPQHF

j_gene: TRBJ1-3
v_gene: TRBV28
abundance: -
d_gene: TRBD1
CDR3nt: TGTGCCAGCAGTTTCATGGACAGGGTTACGGGAAACACCATATATTTT
CDR3aa: CASSFMDRVTGNTIYF

j_gene: TRBJ2-7
v_gene: TRBV6-5
abundance: -
d_gene: -
CDR3nt: TGTGCCAGTTCGACAGGCCTACGCTACGAGCAGTACTTC
CDR3aa: CASSTGLRYEQYF

j_gene: TRBJ1-5
v_gene: TRBV30
abundance: -
d_gene: -
CDR3nt: TGTGCCTGGAGTAGAGCAGGGGTCAATCAGCCCCAGCATTTT
CDR3aa: CAWSRAGVNQPQHF

j_gene: TRBJ1-3
v_gene: TRBV4-1
abundance: -
d_gene: TRBD1
CDR3nt: TGCGCCAGCAGCCAAGATAGAGGGACAGGGGGCTCTGGAAACACCATATATTTT
CDR3aa: CASSQDRGTGGSGNTIYF

j_gene: TRBJ1-1
v_gene: TRBV27
abundance: once
d_gene: -
CDR3nt: TGTGCCAGCAACGCCGGGGGGGGGTTGAACACTGAAGCTTTCTTT
CDR3aa: CASNAGGGLNTEAFF

j_gene: TRBJ1-1
v_gene: TRBV27
abundance: once
d_gene: TRBD1
CDR3nt: TGTGCCAGCAGTTGGACAGGACGCACTGAAGCTTTCTTT
CDR3aa: CASSWTGRTEAFF

j_gene: TRBJ2-7
v_gene: TRBV7-9
abundance: -
d_gene: TRBD1
CDR3nt: TGTGCGAGCGTCGGGGACAGCACCTACGAGCAGTACTTC
CDR3aa: CASVGDSTYEQYF

j_gene: TRBJ2-7
v_gene: TRBV5-1
abundance: -
d_gene: -
CDR3nt: TGCGCCAGCAGTCGACAGGCGGGCCTCGAGCAGTACTTC
CDR3aa: CASSRQAGLEQYF

j_gene: TRBJ1-1
v_gene: TRBV5-5
abundance: -
d_gene: -
CDR3nt: TGTGCCAGCAGCCCCAAGCGCGACGCGGGGGCCGGGGGAGAAGCTTTCTTT
CDR3aa: CASSPKRDAGAGGEAFF

j_gene: TRBJ1-5
v_gene: TRBV2
abundance: -
d_gene: -
CDR3nt: TGTGCCAGCAGTGAACCCTACAGGGCGGGCAATCAGCCCCAGCATTTT
CDR3aa: CASSEPYRAGNQPQHF

j_gene: TRBJ2-3
v_gene: TRBV10-1
abundance: -
d_gene: TRBD1
CDR3nt: TGCGCCAGCAGTCGGACAGGGAAAACAGATACGCAGTATTTT
CDR3aa: CASSRTGKTDTQYF

j_gene: TRBJ2-5
v_gene: TRBV30
abundance: -
d_gene: TRBD1
CDR3nt: TGTGCCTGGAGGGAAGGGGGCGAAGAGACCCAGTACTTC
CDR3aa: CAWREGGEETQYF